These T cell receptor beta chains were read from a single sample in a study of neurological immune-mediated disorders. TCRdb called the 5' RACE reads again in MiXCR, with one record for every CDR3 protein. The repertoire consists of about 44,000 distinct CDR3 sequences, with under 25% occurring once and the leading ten covering roughly 4%. Sample: PBMCs. Receptors were obtained from a man aged 60-69 years with HTLV-1-associated myelopathy (HAM/TSP). The CDR3 runs from the conserved cysteine through the conserved F or W. Each record gives: J gene, clone size, V gene, D gene, CDR3 DNA, CDR3 protein. D genes are given only for firm matches. The size field is filled for only some rows; it gives once, few, many or a size class.

J: TRBJ2-3
size: many
V: TRBV6-5
D: NA
DNA: TGTGCCAGCAGCTGGACAGTTGCTAGCACAGATACGCAGTATTTT
CDR3: CASSWTVASTDTQYF

J: TRBJ2-3
size: NA
V: TRBV4-2
D: TRBD2
DNA: TGTGCCAGCAGCCGGCATGCCGGGACTAGCGGGAGCGGTAGCACAGATACGCAGTATTTT
CDR3: CASSRHAGTSGSGSTDTQYF

J: TRBJ2-1
size: many
V: TRBV5-1
D: TRBD2
DNA: TGCGCCAGCAGCTACCGTTACAGCGGGAGGGGCAATGAGCAGTTCTTC
CDR3: CASSYRYSGRGNEQFF

J: TRBJ2-5
size: many
V: TRBV21-1
D: NA
DNA: TGTGCCAGCAGCAAAGGGTACAGGGAAGGGGAGACCCAGTACTTC
CDR3: CASSKGYREGETQYF

J: TRBJ2-5
size: once
V: TRBV7-6
D: NA
DNA: TGTGCCAGCAGCTTAAACCCCGGGGGAGAGACCCAGTACTTC
CDR3: CASSLNPGGETQYF

J: TRBJ2-1
size: few
V: TRBV7-3
D: NA
DNA: TGTGCCAGCAGCCGCCTGGTGAGTTCCTACAATGAGCAGTTCTTC
CDR3: CASSRLVSSYNEQFF

J: TRBJ1-5
size: many
V: TRBV7-9
D: NA
DNA: TGTGCCAGCAGCTTTAGCGGAAATCAGCCCCAGCATTTT
CDR3: CASSFSGNQPQHF

J: TRBJ2-2
size: many
V: TRBV20-1
D: NA
DNA: TGCAGTGCTCCGTTAGCGGTGAACACCGGGGAGCTGTTTTTT
CDR3: CSAPLAVNTGELFF

J: TRBJ2-7
size: NA
V: TRBV29-1
D: TRBD1
DNA: TGCAGCGCCCGGACAGGGGGCTACGAGCAGTACTTC
CDR3: CSARTGGYEQYF

J: TRBJ2-4
size: once
V: TRBV21-1
D: NA
DNA: TGTGCCAGCAGCTGGGACAGGGAAGCCAAAAACATTCAGTACTTC
CDR3: CASSWDREAKNIQYF

J: TRBJ1-1
size: NA
V: TRBV7-6
D: NA
DNA: TGTGCCAGCAGCCGTACCCGGGGGGCGGGCACTGAAGCTTTCTTT
CDR3: CASSRTRGAGTEAFF

J: TRBJ2-3
size: many
V: TRBV12-3/TRBV12-4
D: NA
DNA: TGTGCCAGCAGTTTAATGGGGGACACAGATACGCAGTATTTT
CDR3: CASSLMGDTDTQYF

J: TRBJ2-3
size: NA
V: TRBV7-2
D: NA
DNA: TGTGCCAGCAGCTTAGCGGGTTTTCTCACAGATACGCAGTATTTT
CDR3: CASSLAGFLTDTQYF

J: TRBJ2-1
size: many
V: TRBV6-1
D: NA
DNA: TGTGCCAGCAGTGAAGGTTTCTCGCCATACAAAGAGCAGTTCTTC
CDR3: CASSEGFSPYKEQFF

J: TRBJ2-7
size: many
V: TRBV5-4
D: NA
DNA: TGTGCCAGCAGCTTGGATGTGGGGGCGCAGAAGCAGTACTTC
CDR3: CASSLDVGAQKQYF

J: TRBJ2-1
size: NA
V: TRBV5-5
D: NA
DNA: TGTGCCAGCAGCTTGGCCGGGGGCCCCCCCTACAATGAGCAGTTCTTC
CDR3: CASSLAGGPPYNEQFF

J: TRBJ1-1
size: many
V: TRBV28
D: TRBD1
DNA: TGTGCCAGCAGTCTGCGACAGGGGGGAAGTTTTTGGAACACTGAAGCTTTCTTT
CDR3: CASSLRQGGSFWNTEAFF

J: TRBJ2-3
size: NA
V: TRBV20-1
D: TRBD1
DNA: TGCAGTGCCCAATCGGGACAGGGGGCAGATACGCAGTATTTT
CDR3: CSAQSGQGADTQYF

J: TRBJ2-7
size: NA
V: TRBV29-1
D: TRBD2
DNA: TGCAGCGGACTAGCGGGAGGGCAAGGTATCTACGAGCAGTACTTC
CDR3: CSGLAGGQGIYEQYF

J: TRBJ2-1
size: NA
V: TRBV7-2
D: TRBD1
DNA: TGTGCCAGCAGCTTAGTTGGGACAGGGACCCAGTTCTTC
CDR3: CASSLVGTGTQFF

J: TRBJ1-1
size: many
V: TRBV6-5
D: NA
DNA: TGTGCCAGCAGCCCTAGTTCCGCTGAAGCTTTCTTT
CDR3: CASSPSSAEAFF

J: TRBJ2-3
size: medium-sized
V: TRBV12-3/TRBV12-4
D: TRBD1
DNA: TGTGCCAGTCGAACCGGGACAGAGACAGATACGCAGTATTTT
CDR3: CASRTGTETDTQYF

J: TRBJ2-4
size: many
V: TRBV29-1
D: NA
DNA: TGCAGCGTTGAACAGCTAGCCAAAAACATTCAGTACTTC
CDR3: CSVEQLAKNIQYF

J: TRBJ2-7
size: many
V: TRBV3-1
D: NA
DNA: TGTGCCAGCGGAGGGGGGAACCCGGGGGAGCAGTACTTC
CDR3: CASGGGNPGEQYF

J: TRBJ1-5
size: NA
V: TRBV6-8
D: TRBD1
DNA: TGTGCCAGCCTCGGGACAGGGGTAAGTCAGCCCCAGCATTTT
CDR3: CASLGTGVSQPQHF

J: TRBJ2-7
size: many
V: TRBV4-1
D: TRBD2
DNA: TGCGCCAGCAGCCCTACCCCGGGACTAGCGGTCTACGAGCAGTACTTC
CDR3: CASSPTPGLAVYEQYF

J: TRBJ1-1
size: many
V: TRBV5-1
D: NA
DNA: TGCGCCAGCAGCTTGGGGGGGGCCGGTGAGACTGAAGCTTTCTTT
CDR3: CASSLGGAGETEAFF

J: TRBJ2-7
size: many
V: TRBV28
D: NA
DNA: TGTGCCAGCAGGCCAGTCCCTCCCTCCTACGAGCAGTACTTC
CDR3: CASRPVPPSYEQYF

J: TRBJ1-2
size: NA
V: TRBV27
D: NA
DNA: TGTGCCAGCAGTTTATCGGGTTATGGCTACACCTTC
CDR3: CASSLSGYGYTF

J: TRBJ2-1
size: few
V: TRBV25-1
D: TRBD2
DNA: TGTGCCAGCAGTGCACCTCACCGACTAGCGCCTCACAATGAGCAGTTCTTC
CDR3: CASSAPHRLAPHNEQFF

J: TRBJ2-2
size: many
V: TRBV25-1
D: NA
DNA: TGTGCCAGCACCGGGCAAGGGCAGAACACCGGGGAGCTGTTTTTT
CDR3: CASTGQGQNTGELFF